This TCR beta chain originates from a study of T cells after yellow fever vaccination. Study-wide results and caveats: Reappearance after the booster was seen for most primary-vaccination clones, at 96% CD4 and more than 80% CD8. Compared with primary, the secondary response was weaker and peaked at day 5, not 15.

This clonotype occurred a few times. The antigen is not known. Template switching with 5'RACE generated the TCR cDNA and added a universal primer site and UMIs. TCRdb itself ran the 5' RACE reads through MiXCR, one entry per CDR3 protein. The top ten hold 3% to 3.5% of the sample, which has roughly 320,000 distinct CDR3 sequences, about 10% seen once. Specimen: CD4+ T cells sorted from PBMCs, collected 45 days after the yellow fever booster vaccination. The TCR comes from a man aged 18-30 years who received the YFV17D yellow fever vaccine.

For the CDR3, the DNA is TGTGCCAGCAGTTACTCCCGCCCGGGACAGGGCTATGGCTACACCTTC. It codes for CASSYSRPGQGYGYTF. V is TRBV6-2 or TRBV6-3 and J is TRBJ1-2; TRBD1 matches at 9 bases. This CDR3 contains 16 residues. V shed 0 bases, J shed 4 bases, and the junction held 6 bases outside the gene matches. Looked up from germline, CDR1 is MNHEY and CDR2 is SVGEGT.